This T cell receptor (beta chain) was documented in a study of blood T cell repertoires in COVID-19. Study as a whole: Donors in the United States, Italy and Spain gave samples during acute or convalescent COVID-19. PBMCs, B-cell-depleted T cells, or T cells were the source of the cDNA or gDNA that made up the material.

This CDR3 has 14 amino acids. CDR1 and CDR2 from the germline V gene are SGHTA and FQGTGA. Trimming took 5 bases from V and 3 from J, leaving 13 bases between them. Original analysis: Estimates of nucleated cell counts were drawn from the amplification of reference gene primers. The data were produced by immunoSEQ multiplex PCR, yet TCRdb's version contains in-frame clones alone and is incomplete. The DNA gave D and trimming, while V, J and clone size come from that table. Of about 170,000 clones listed, about 80% were seen once; the top ten hold roughly 3%. Material for sequencing was peripheral blood. The TCR comes from a human donor with acute or convalescent COVID-19. The donor label of this sample is uncertain. The chain uses TRBV7-3 and TRBJ1-1; D may be TRBD1 (6 bases). For the CDR3, the DNA is TGTGCCAGCAGCGTACGGGGGGGCGACACTGAAGCTTTCTTT. This codes for CASSVRGGDTEAFF.